The 19 T cell receptor beta chains below were found in one sample sequenced in a study of blood T cell repertoires in COVID-19. Assay used: immunoSEQ multiplex PCR; TCRdb lists only in-frame clones, some missing. Seen here are several thousand clones, more than 80% observed once, and the top ten hold 10%. Sequenced: peripheral blood. These receptors were collected from a human donor with active COVID-19. The donor label of this sample is uncertain.

By sample share, this clone is medium-sized. The rearrangement links TRBV11-2 to TRBJ1-5; no reliable D call. Germline V CDR1 and CDR2: SGHAT, FQNNGV. Trimming shortened V by 1 base and J by 3 bases, and 16 bases separated the two germline ends. The CDR3 consists of 17 residues. The CDR3 sequence: CASSLGSGGESNQPQHF. CDR3 DNA sequence: TGTGCCAGCAGCTTAGGGTCCGGCGGAGAATCCAATCAGCCCCAGCATTTT.

This chain connects TRBV6-5 to TRBJ1-1; tentative D call: TRBD1 (6 bases). The CDR3 spans 15 residues. Trimming removed 6 bases at V and 0 bases at J, with 14 bases between. The germline gives CDR1 MNHEY, CDR2 SVGAGI. The CDR3 DNA reads as TGTGCCAGCAGAAATACTAACAGGGTGAACACTGAAGCTTTCTTT. Translated: CASRNTNRVNTEAFF.

The sample holds one count of this clone. The chain is built from TRBV4-3 and TRBJ1-2; TRBD1 matches 8 bases. Germline CDR1 LGHNA, CDR2 YSLEER. The CDR3 has 14 residues. J was trimmed by 4 bases and V by 3 bases; bases with no gene match: 4. The CDR3 here is CASSQTDRAYGYTF. In DNA, the CDR3 is TGCGCCAGCAGCCAGACGGACAGGGCCTATGGCTACACCTTC.

The gene calls are TRBV24-1 and TRBJ2-2; 10 nucleotides align to TRBD1. The V and J ends lost 9 bases and 4 bases, in that order; junction bases with no gene match: 13. This CDR3 spans 17 amino acids. CDR1 KGHDR and CDR2 SFDVKD come from the germline V gene. The CDR3 loop is CATLLNRDRGFTGELFF. The DNA for the CDR3 is TGTGCCACCCTTTTAAACCGGGACAGGGGCTTCACCGGGGAGCTGTTTTTT.

The rearrangement uses TRBV28 and TRBJ2-6, with a possible D match to TRBD1 (6 bases). The V and J ends lost 5 bases and 4 bases respectively, with 24 bases between them. Germline V gene data show CDR1 as MDHEN and CDR2 as SYDVKM. The CDR3 extends over 19 amino acids. CDR3 bases: TGTGCCAGCAGTCCCACGACAGGAGAGGGTTTGTTCGGGGCCAACGTCCTGACTTTC. This codes for CASSPTTGEGLFGANVLTF. Full variable domain (rest looked up from reference TRBV28 and TRBJ2-6): DVKVTQSSRYLVKRTGEKVFLECVQDMDHENMFWYRQDPGLGLRLIYFSYDVKMKEKGDIPEGYSVSREKKERFSLILESASTNQTSMYLCASSPTTGEGLFGANVLTFGAGSRLTVL.

J is TRBJ1-6 and V is TRBV2, with D maybe TRBD1 (5 bases). CDR3 size: 14 residues. CDR1 is SNHLY and CDR2 is FYNNEI in the germline V gene. V was clipped by 4 bases and J by 4 bases, with 8 bases between them. CDR3 residues: CASSGQGYNSPLHF. The CDR3 nucleotides read TGTGCCAGCAGTGGCCAGGGTTATAATTCACCCCTCCACTTT.

This chain uses TRBV4-1 with TRBJ1-1, with D perhaps TRBD1 (6 bases). Trimming cost V 2 bases and J 4 bases, with 14 bases left between them. The CDR3 runs 15 residues. In germline, CDR1 is MGHRA, CDR2 YSYEKL. In DNA form, the CDR3 reads TGCGCCAGCAGCCAATCAGCCGGACAGAGCACTGAAGCTTTCTTT. Encoded protein: CASSQSAGQSTEAFF.

The chain joins TRBV7-9 to TRBJ1-1; 9 nucleotides line up with TRBD1. From germline, CDR1 is SEHNR and CDR2 FQNEAQ (reference sequence). Germline trimming cut 1 base from V and 0 bases from J; bases unmatched to any gene: 6. The CDR3 runs to 17 residues. CDR3: CASSLGRTGAMNTEAFF. The CDR3, as DNA: TGTGCCAGCAGCTTAGGAAGGACAGGGGCTATGAACACTGAAGCTTTCTTT.

In this sample, this clone is medium-sized. The chain recombines TRBV7-9 with TRBJ1-6, with 7 bases fitting TRBD1. CDR3 length equals 12 residues. Trimming at V came to 1 base and at J to 15 bases, leaving 3 bases not matched to a gene. Germline V gene lookup returns CDR1 SEHNR and CDR2 FQNEAQ (reference sequence). In nucleotides, the CDR3 is TGTGCCAGCAGCTTAGGGGACAGCCGCCTCCACTTT. It specifies CASSLGDSRLHF.

As concerns this clone: A junction end diverges from the germline sequence, so it may reflect a read error. The chain recombines TRBV18 with TRBJ2-2, with a possible D match to TRBD2 (6 bases). The germline gives CDR1 KGHSH, CDR2 LQKENI. The CDR3 totals 14 residues. The CDR3 DNA reads as TGTGCCAGCCCACCTTGGGGGGACACCGGGGAGCTGTTTTTT. Its translation is CASPPWGDTGELFF.

The rearrangement links TRBV7-2 to TRBJ2-5, with 8 bases aligning to TRBD1. Germline trimming cut 4 bases from V and 4 bases from J; bases unmatched to any gene: 5. The germline CDR1 and CDR2 sequences are SGHTA and FQGNSA. The CDR3 loop spans 14 amino acids. CDR3 coding DNA: TGTGCCAGCAGCTCAAGGACAGGGCCAGAGACCCAGTACTTC. This gives the protein CASSSRTGPETQYF.

The rearrangement links TRBV2 to TRBJ1-6, with 10 bases identical to TRBD1. CDR3 length: 17 amino acids. The germline V gene has CDR1 SNHLY and CDR2 FYNNEI. The ends lost 8 bases at V and 6 bases at J; junction bases unmatched: 13. For the CDR3, the DNA is TGTGCCAGCTCCAAGGCTGAGACAGGGGGCGGTAATTCACCCCTCCACTTT. Translating it yields CASSKAETGGGNSPLHF.

The CDR3 nucleotides are TGTGCCAGTAGTAAGGGGACAGTTAATGAAAAACTGTTTTTT. Its translation: CASSKGTVNEKLFF. The chain uses TRBV19 and TRBJ1-4, with TRBD1 matching over 7 bases. CDR1 LNHDA and CDR2 SQIVND come from the germline V gene (reference sequence). J lost 4 bases, V lost 4 bases, and 3 bases had no gene match. This CDR3 spans 14 amino acids.

V usage is TRBV24-1 and J usage is TRBJ1-5; the D is unclear. Looked up from germline, CDR1 is KGHDR and CDR2 is SFDVKD. The CDR3 is 12 residues long. V was pared by 3 bases and J by 5 bases, with 4 bases between. Written as DNA, the CDR3 is TGTGCCACCAGTGATGGCCATCAGCCCCAGCATTTT. Its protein is CATSDGHQPQHF.

This clone was picked up a small number of times. The chain uses TRBV9 and TRBJ1-6, with 7 bases fitting TRBD1. This CDR3 contains 16 residues. CDR1 and CDR2 (germline): SGDLS, YYNGEE. The trim removed 2 bases at V and 3 bases at J, leaving 5 bases unmatched. Here the CDR3 DNA reads TGTGCCAGCAGCGTCACAGGGGCCCTCTATAATTCACCCCTCCACTTT. Translating it yields CASSVTGALYNSPLHF.

This chain connects TRBV29-1 to TRBJ1-4, with D possibly being TRBD1 (5 bases). The CDR3 loop spans 14 amino acids. The germline V and J ends were trimmed by 6 bases and 0 bases, with 11 bases remaining between them. CDR1 is SQVTM and CDR2 is ANQGSEA in the germline V gene. CDR3 in DNA: TGCAGCGTGGGGGGACGGTCAACTAATGAAAAACTGTTTTTT. Translating it yields CSVGGRSTNEKLFF.

J is TRBJ2-3 and V is TRBV9; 12 nucleotides agree with TRBD2. V lost 0 bases, J lost 5 bases, and 10 bases stayed unmatched. Germline CDR1 SGDLS, CDR2 YYNGEE. This CDR3 is 18 amino acids long. CDR3 loop: CASSVGTTSGGPGDTQYF. As DNA, the CDR3 is TGTGCCAGCAGCGTAGGGACCACTAGCGGGGGGCCGGGAGATACGCAGTATTTT.

The chain uses TRBV6-5 and TRBJ2-7; weak D call: TRBD1 (6 bases). The germline V gene encodes CDR1 MNHEY and CDR2 SVGAGI. The CDR3 loop spans 13 amino acids. Between the trimmed V and J ends, which lost 6 bases and 6 bases, there was a span of 15 bases. The CDR3 sequence: CASRTLQGREQYF. The CDR3 DNA reads TGTGCCAGCAGGACTCTACAGGGTCGCGAGCAGTACTTC.

The genes are TRBV30 and TRBJ2-7, with TRBD2 matching over 12 bases. Germline values: CDR1 GTSNPN, CDR2 SVGIG (reference sequence). The CDR3 covers 15 residues. V was pared by 3 bases and J by 2 bases, with 5 bases of the junction left unmatched. CDR3 sequence reads: CAWRESSGRAYEQYF. The CDR3 coding sequence is TGTGCCTGGAGGGAGTCTAGCGGGAGGGCCTACGAGCAGTACTTC.